Following are 3 T cell receptor beta chains from one sample sequenced in a study of T cells expressing NK-cell markers. No DNA is given; TCRdb re-called the 5' RACE reads and lists each CDR3 protein once. The table for this sample gives just under 150,000 distinct CDR3 sequences. Sequences were obtained from blood T cells: a sorted CD56 or NKG2C T cell subset, CD4+ or CD8+ T cells, or bulk PBMC T cells (not recorded which). These receptors originate from a man younger than 35 in good health.

The rearrangement links TRBV12-3 or TRBV12-4 to TRBJ2-1. This CDR3 contains 11 residues. The CDR3 region is CASRLVAEQFF.

The rearrangement joins TRBV15 to TRBJ2-1; there is no DNA to check the TCRdb D call of TRBD1. This CDR3 contains 16 residues. CDR1 and CDR2 from the germline V gene are LNHNV and YYDKDF (reference sequence). This CDR3 is CATSREAGGFYNEQFF.

V usage is TRBV29-1 and J usage is TRBJ1-2; the TCRdb D gene call, TRBD1, has no DNA to confirm it. CDR1 is SQVTM, CDR2 ANQGSEA, per germline. The CDR3 is made up of 12 amino acids. CDR3 amino acids: CSVFVGTTGPTF.